The rows below give T cell receptor beta chains drawn from one sample of a study of shared clonotypes between healthy human individuals. Here immunoSEQ multiplex PCR was the method, and the copy in TCRdb shows in-frame clones only, minus some. The sample consists of around 2,000,000 clones, about 92% of them appearing once. Sequenced input: naive CD8+ T cells from PBMCs. The receptors originated from a man younger than 35 in good health. Some clones in this sample may be carry-over from other donors' samples. The CDR3 runs from the conserved cysteine through the conserved F or W. The D gene is left open where the match is weak. Size values are once, few and many counts, or a class for expanded clones, and some rows have none.

size | D | J | V | DNA | CDR3
once | - | TRBJ2-4 | TRBV10-3 | TGTGCCATCAGTGATAACAGGGCCTCCACTAGAGCCAAAAACATTCAGTACTTC | CAISDNRASTRAKNIQYF
- | TRBD2 | TRBJ2-7 | TRBV7-2 | TGTGCCAGCAGCCTAACGGGACTAGCGCCAGCCTACGAGCAGTACTTC | CASSLTGLAPAYEQYF
few | - | TRBJ1-1 | TRBV6-6 | TGTGCCAGCAGTCCAACAGCCACTGAAGCTTTCTTT | CASSPTATEAFF
- | - | TRBJ2-2 | TRBV7-2 | TGTGCCAGCAGCTCTTGGGTGTTCGGAGGACCCGGGGAGCTGTTTTTT | CASSSWVFGGPGELFF
once | - | TRBJ2-1 | TRBV19 | TGTGCCAGTAGTATAGATCGGGGGAGCTCCTACAATGAGCAGTTCTTC | CASSIDRGSSYNEQFF
- | - | TRBJ2-7 | TRBV4-1 | TGCGCCAGCAGCCTTCGGGACGGTTACGAGCAGTACTTC | CASSLRDGYEQYF
- | TRBD2 | TRBJ2-7 | TRBV4-2 | TGTGCCAGCAGCCAAGATCTAGCGGTAACCTACGAGCAGTACTTC | CASSQDLAVTYEQYF
- | TRBD2 | TRBJ2-1 | TRBV29-1 | TGCAGCGTTGACCGGACTAGCGTATACAATGAGCAGTTCTTC | CSVDRTSVYNEQFF
- | - | TRBJ2-2 | TRBV30 | TGTGCCTGGAGTGTGGGGGATACCGGGGAGCTGTTTTTT | CAWSVGDTGELFF
- | TRBD1 | TRBJ1-2 | TRBV7-9 | TGTGCCAGCAGCCCATCGACAGGGGGGTTCTATGGCTACACCTTC | CASSPSTGGFYGYTF
- | - | TRBJ2-1 | TRBV9 | TGTGCCAGCAGCGTAGTCAAGGGTCGCGACAATGAGCAGTTCTTC | CASSVVKGRDNEQFF
- | - | TRBJ2-5 | TRBV7-8 | TGTGCCAGCAGCCGTATTGGAATCAGGCAGACCCAAGAGACCCAGTACTTC | CASSRIGIRQTQETQYF
- | - | TRBJ1-2 | TRBV2 | TGTGCCAGCAGGGACCGAAGCTATGGCTACACCTTC | CASRDRSYGYTF
- | - | TRBJ2-2 | TRBV9 | TGTGCCAGCAGCGCTGATGGGGTGGCGGGAACGAACACCGGGGAGCTGTTTTTT | CASSADGVAGTNTGELFF
- | TRBD2 | TRBJ2-1 | TRBV9 | TGTGCCAGCAGCGCCGGGACTAGCGCCTACAATGAGCAGTTCTTC | CASSAGTSAYNEQFF
few | - | TRBJ1-1 | TRBV5-1 | TGCGCCAGCAATCGAGGCAGGGACCTGAGGACTGAAGCTTTCTTT | CASNRGRDLRTEAFF